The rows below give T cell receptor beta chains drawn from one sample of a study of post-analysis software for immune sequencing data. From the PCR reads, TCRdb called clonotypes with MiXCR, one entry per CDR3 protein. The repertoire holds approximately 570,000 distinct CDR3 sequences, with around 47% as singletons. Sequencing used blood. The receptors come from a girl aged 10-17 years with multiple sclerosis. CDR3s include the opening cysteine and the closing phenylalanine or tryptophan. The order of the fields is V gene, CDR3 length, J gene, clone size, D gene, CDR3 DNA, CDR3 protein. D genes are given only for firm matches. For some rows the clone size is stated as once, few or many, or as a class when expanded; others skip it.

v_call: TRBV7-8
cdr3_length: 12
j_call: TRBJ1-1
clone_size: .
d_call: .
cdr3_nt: TGTGCCAGCAGCTTAGAACACACTGAAGCTTTCTTT
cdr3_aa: CASSLEHTEAFF

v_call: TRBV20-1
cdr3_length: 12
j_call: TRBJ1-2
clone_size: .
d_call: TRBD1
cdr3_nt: TGCAGTGCTCGGACAGGGAGCTATGGCTACACCTTC
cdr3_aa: CSARTGSYGYTF

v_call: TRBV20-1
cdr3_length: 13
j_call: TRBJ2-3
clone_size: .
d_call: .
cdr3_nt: TGCAGTGCTCACACTAGAGCCACAGATACGCAGTATTTT
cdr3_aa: CSAHTRATDTQYF

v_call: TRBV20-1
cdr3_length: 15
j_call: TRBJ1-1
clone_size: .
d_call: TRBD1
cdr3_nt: TGCAGTGCTTGGACAGGGGGCAACATGAACACTGAAGCTTTCTTT
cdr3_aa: CSAWTGGNMNTEAFF

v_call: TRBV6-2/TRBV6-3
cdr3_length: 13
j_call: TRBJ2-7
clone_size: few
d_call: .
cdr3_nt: TGTGCCAGCAGCCCCAGTGAGTCCTACGAGCAGTACTTC
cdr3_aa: CASSPSESYEQYF

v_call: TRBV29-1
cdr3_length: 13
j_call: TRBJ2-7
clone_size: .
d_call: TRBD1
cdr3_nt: TGCAGCGTTGAAACAGGGGGCTGGAGGGAGCAGTACTTC
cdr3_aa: CSVETGGWREQYF

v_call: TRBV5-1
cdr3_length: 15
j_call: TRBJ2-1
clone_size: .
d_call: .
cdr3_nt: TGCGCCAGCACCCGCGGCGGGTACTCCTACAATGAGCAGTTCTTC
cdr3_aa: CASTRGGYSYNEQFF

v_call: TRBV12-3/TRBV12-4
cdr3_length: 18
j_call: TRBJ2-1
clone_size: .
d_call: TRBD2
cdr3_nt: TGTGCCAGCAGTTTAGATGAAGGGCTAGCGGGCTCCTACAATGAGCAGTTCTTC
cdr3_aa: CASSLDEGLAGSYNEQFF

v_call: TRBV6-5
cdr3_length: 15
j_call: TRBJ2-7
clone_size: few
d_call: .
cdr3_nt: TGTGCCAGCAGTTATTCGGTCTCAGGAGGGCGCGAGCAGTACTTC
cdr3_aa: CASSYSVSGGREQYF

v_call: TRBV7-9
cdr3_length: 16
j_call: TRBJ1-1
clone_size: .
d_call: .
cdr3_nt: TGTGCCAGCAGCTCAATGCGGACAGCTACCAACACCGAAGCTTTCTTT
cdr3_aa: CASSSMRTATNTEAFF

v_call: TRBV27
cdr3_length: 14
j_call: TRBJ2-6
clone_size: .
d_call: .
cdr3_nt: TGTGCCAGCAGTTCCATCTCTGGGGCCAACGTCCTGACTTTC
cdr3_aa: CASSSISGANVLTF

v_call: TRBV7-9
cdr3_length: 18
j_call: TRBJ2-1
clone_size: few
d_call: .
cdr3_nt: TGTGCCAGCAGCTTGGCAACGATGAGCGGGCCTACCGACAATGAGCAGTTCTTC
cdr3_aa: CASSLATMSGPTDNEQFF

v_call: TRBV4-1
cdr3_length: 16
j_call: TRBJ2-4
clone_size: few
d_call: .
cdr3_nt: TGCGCCAGCAGCCAAGGACCGGGACGGACTATAAACATTCAGTACTTC
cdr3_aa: CASSQGPGRTINIQYF

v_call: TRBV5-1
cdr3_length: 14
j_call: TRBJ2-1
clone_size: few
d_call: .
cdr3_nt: TGCGCCAGCACCAGGATCAATTTAGATAATGAGCAGTTCTTC
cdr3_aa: CASTRINLDNEQFF

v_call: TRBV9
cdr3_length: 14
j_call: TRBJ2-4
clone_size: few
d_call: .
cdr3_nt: TGTGCCAGCAGCCCCCCCAACGGGTGGGGCATTCAGTACTTC
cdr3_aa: CASSPPNGWGIQYF

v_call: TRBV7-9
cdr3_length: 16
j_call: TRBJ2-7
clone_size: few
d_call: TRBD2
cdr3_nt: TGTGCCAGCAGCTTAGGGGGACTAGCGGACTCCTACGAGCAGTACTTC
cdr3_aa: CASSLGGLADSYEQYF

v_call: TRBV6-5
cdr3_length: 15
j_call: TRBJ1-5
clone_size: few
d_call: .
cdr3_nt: TGTGCCAGCAGTTATAAGGGGGATAGCAATCAGCCCCAGCATTTT
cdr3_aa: CASSYKGDSNQPQHF

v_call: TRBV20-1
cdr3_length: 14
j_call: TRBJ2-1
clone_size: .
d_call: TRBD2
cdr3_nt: TGCAGTGCTAGTAAGGGAGGGGTTAACAATGAGCAGTTCTTC
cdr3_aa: CSASKGGVNNEQFF

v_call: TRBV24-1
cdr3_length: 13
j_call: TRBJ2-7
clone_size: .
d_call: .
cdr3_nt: TGTGCCACCAGTGATTTTCGGGGTTACGAGCAGTACTTC
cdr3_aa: CATSDFRGYEQYF

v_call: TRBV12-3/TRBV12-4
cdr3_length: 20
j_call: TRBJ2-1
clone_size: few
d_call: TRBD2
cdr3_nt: TGTGCCAGCAGTCCCTCGGGACTAGCGGGAGGGCCTAGCTCCTACAATGAGCAGTTCTTC
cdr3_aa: CASSPSGLAGGPSSYNEQFF

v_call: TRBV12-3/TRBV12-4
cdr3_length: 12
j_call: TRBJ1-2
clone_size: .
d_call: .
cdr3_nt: TGTGCCAGCAGTAGAAAAGACTATGGCTACACCTTC
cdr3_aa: CASSRKDYGYTF

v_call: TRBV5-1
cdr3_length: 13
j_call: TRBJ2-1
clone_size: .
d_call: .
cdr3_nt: TGCGCCAGCAGCTTGAGTCAGGCGAATGAGCAGTTCTTC
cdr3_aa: CASSLSQANEQFF

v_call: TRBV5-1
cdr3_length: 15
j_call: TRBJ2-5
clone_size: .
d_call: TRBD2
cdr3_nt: TGCGCCAGCAGCGTTAGCGGGGGGGATCAGAATGAGCAGTACTTC
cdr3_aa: CASSVSGGDQNEQYF

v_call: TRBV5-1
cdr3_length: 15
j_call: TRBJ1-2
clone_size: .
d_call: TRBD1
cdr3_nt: TGCGCCAGCCGCAAGGGACAGGGGGCCAACTATGGCTACACCTTC
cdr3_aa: CASRKGQGANYGYTF

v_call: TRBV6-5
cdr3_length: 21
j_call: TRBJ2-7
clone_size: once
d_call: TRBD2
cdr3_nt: TGTGCCAGCAGTTACTCGAGCCTGACGACTAGCGGGGGGCGGGGGTCCTACGAGCAGTACTTC
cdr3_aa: CASSYSSLTTSGGRGSYEQYF

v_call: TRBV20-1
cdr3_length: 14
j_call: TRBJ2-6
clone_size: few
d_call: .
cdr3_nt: TGCAGTGCTACCCAGGGCTCTGGGGCCAACGTCCTGACTTTC
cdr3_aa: CSATQGSGANVLTF

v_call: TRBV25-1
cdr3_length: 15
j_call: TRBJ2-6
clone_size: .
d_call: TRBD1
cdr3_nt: TGTGCCAGCAGTGGCCCGACAGGGTTCGCCAACGTCCTGACTTTC
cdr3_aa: CASSGPTGFANVLTF

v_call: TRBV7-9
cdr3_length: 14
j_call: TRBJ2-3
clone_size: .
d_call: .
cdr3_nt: TGTGCCAGCAGCTTCAAGAGCGGCACAGATACGCAGTATTTT
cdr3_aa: CASSFKSGTDTQYF

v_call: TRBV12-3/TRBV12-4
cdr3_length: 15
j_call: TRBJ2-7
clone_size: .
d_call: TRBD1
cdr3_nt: TGTGCCAGCAGTTTACGGGACAGGGGGCCGGACGAGCAGTACTTC
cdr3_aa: CASSLRDRGPDEQYF

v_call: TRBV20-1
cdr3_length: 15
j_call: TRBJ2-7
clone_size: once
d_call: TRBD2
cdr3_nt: TGCAGTGCTAGAGATCGACTAGCAGCCTACAATGAGCAGTACTTC
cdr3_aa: CSARDRLAAYNEQYF

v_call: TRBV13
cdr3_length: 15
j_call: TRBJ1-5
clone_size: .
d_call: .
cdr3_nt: TGTGCCAGCAGCTTAGGCCCCGGGGTGGGACAGCCCCAGCATTTT
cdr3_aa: CASSLGPGVGQPQHF

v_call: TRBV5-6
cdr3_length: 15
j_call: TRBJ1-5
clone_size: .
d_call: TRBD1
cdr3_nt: TGTGCCAGCAGCCTCGGGCAGGGGGCAAATCAGCCCCAGCATTTT
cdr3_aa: CASSLGQGANQPQHF

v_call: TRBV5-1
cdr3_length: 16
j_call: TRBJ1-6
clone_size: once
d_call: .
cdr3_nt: TGCGCCAGCAGCGGAACAGGGACGGCCTATAATTCACCCCTCCACTTT
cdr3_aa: CASSGTGTAYNSPLHF

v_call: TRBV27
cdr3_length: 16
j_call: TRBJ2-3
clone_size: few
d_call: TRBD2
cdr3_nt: TGTGCCAGCAGTCCCGGGGTAGCGGGTAACACAGATACGCAGTATTTT
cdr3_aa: CASSPGVAGNTDTQYF

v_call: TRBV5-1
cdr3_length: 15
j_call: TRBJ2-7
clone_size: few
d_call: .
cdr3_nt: TGCGCCAGCAGCCCCGGGGACGTCCCCCGCGACGAGCAGTACTTC
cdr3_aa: CASSPGDVPRDEQYF

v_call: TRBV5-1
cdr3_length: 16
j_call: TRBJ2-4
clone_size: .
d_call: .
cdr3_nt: TGCGCCAGCAGCTTGGTGTCAGGGCTAGCCAAAAACATTCAGTACTTC
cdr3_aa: CASSLVSGLAKNIQYF

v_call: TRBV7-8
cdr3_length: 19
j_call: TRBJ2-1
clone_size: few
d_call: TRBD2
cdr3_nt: TGTGCCAGCAGCTTAGATTCTAGCGGGACCACAGCTTCGTACAATGAGCAGTTCTTC
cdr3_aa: CASSLDSSGTTASYNEQFF

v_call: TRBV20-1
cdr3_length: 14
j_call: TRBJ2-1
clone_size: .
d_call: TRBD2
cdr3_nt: TGCAGTGCTTGTACTAGCGGGGCCTACAATGAGCAGTTCTTC
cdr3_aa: CSACTSGAYNEQFF

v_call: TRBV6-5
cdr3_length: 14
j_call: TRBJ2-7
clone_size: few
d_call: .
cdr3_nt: TGTGCCAGCAGTTACCCGGGTCCCCGGAACGAGCAGTACTTC
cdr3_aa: CASSYPGPRNEQYF

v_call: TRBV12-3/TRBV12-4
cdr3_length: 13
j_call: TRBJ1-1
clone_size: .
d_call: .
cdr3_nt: TGTGCCAGCATCCTCAGTGGGGCGGGAGAAGCTTTCTTT
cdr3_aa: CASILSGAGEAFF

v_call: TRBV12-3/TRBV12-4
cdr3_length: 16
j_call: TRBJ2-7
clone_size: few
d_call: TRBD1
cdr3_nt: TGTGCCAGCAGTTTAGCCGGACAGGGAGGTGCCTACGAGCAGTACTTC
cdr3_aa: CASSLAGQGGAYEQYF

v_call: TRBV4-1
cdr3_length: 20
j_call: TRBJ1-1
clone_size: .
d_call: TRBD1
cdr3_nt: TGCGCCAGCAGCCAAGATATAGGTGGGGCAGGGGGCGATATGAACACTGAAGCTTTCTTT
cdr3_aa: CASSQDIGGAGGDMNTEAFF

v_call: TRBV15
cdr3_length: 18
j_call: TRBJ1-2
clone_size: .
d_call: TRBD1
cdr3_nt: TGTGCCACCAGCAGAGACCTGGGACAGGGTCTAGATCCCTATGGCTACACCTTC
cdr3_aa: CATSRDLGQGLDPYGYTF

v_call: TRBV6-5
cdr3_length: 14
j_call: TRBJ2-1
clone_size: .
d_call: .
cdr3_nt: TGTGCCAGCGCGAACGAGGGACTCCACAATGAGCAGTTCTTC
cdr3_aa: CASANEGLHNEQFF

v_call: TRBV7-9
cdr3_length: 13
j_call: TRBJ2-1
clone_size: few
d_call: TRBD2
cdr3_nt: TGTGCCAGCAGCTTGCCCCCAGCGGGGGGGCAGTTCTTC
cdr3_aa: CASSLPPAGGQFF

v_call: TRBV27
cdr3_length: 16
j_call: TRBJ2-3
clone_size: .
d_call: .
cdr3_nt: TGTGCCAGCAGCCCCTGGAGCCGTGTAGGGACAGATACGCAGTATTTT
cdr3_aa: CASSPWSRVGTDTQYF

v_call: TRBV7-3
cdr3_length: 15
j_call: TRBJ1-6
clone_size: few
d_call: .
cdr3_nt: TGTGCCAGCAGCTTAAGTGCCCGCCGGGATTCACCCCTCCACTTT
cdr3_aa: CASSLSARRDSPLHF

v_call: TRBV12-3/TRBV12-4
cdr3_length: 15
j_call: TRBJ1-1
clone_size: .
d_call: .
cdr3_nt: TGTGCCAGCAGTTTCTTAACTGAGACCTACACTGAAGCTTTCTTT
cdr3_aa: CASSFLTETYTEAFF

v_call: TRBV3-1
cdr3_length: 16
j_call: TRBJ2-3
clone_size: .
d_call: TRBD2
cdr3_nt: TGTGCCAGCAGCCAGATAGCGGGGGTTAGCACAGATACGCAGTATTTT
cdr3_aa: CASSQIAGVSTDTQYF

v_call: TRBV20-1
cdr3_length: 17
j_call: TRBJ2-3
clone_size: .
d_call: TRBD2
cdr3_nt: TGCAGTGCTAGAACCCCGGGACTAGCGGGACCCACAGATACGCAGTATTTT
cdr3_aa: CSARTPGLAGPTDTQYF

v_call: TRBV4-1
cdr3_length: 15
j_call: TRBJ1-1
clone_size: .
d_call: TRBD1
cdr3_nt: TGCGCCAGCAGCCAGAGGACAGGGTCGGACACTGAAGCTTTCTTT
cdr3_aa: CASSQRTGSDTEAFF

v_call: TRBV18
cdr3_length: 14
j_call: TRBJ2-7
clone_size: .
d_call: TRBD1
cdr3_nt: TGTGCCAGCTCAACGACAGGGGGAAAGAACGAGCAGTACTTC
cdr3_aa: CASSTTGGKNEQYF

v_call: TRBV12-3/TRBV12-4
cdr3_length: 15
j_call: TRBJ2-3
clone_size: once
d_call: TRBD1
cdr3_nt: TGTGCCAGCACCCTAACAGGGGCGATGACAGATACGCAGTATTTT
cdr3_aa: CASTLTGAMTDTQYF

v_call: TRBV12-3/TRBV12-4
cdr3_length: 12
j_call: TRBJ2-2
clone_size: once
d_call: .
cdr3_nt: TGTGCCAGCAGTCCCGGGCCCGGGGAGCTGTTTTTT
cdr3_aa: CASSPGPGELFF

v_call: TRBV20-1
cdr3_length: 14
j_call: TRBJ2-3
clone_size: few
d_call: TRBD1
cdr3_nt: TGCAGTGCTAAAGACAGGGTCTTTACAGATACGCAGTATTTT
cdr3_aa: CSAKDRVFTDTQYF

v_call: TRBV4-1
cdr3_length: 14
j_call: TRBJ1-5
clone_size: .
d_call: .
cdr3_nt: TGCGCCAGCAGCCAAGCGGATAGCAATCAGCCCCAGCATTTT
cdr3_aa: CASSQADSNQPQHF

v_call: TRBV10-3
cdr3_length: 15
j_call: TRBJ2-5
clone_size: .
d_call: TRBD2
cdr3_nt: TGTGCCACCTCCGGACTAGCGGGGGACCAAGAGACCCAGTACTTC
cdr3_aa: CATSGLAGDQETQYF

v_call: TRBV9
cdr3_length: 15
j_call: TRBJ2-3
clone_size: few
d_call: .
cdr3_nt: TGTGCCAGCAGCGTAGGAACCGGGGCCAGGGATACGCAGTATTTT
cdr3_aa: CASSVGTGARDTQYF